The sequence of this TCR beta chain was determined in a study of T cell repertoires in cytomegalovirus infection. TCRdb analysed the reads with MiXCR anew, one entry per CDR3 protein. The table has a few hundred thousand distinct CDR3 sequences, 40% seen once. Germline lookup yields CDR1 SGHAT and CDR2 FQNNGV. The CDR3 is made up of 15 amino acids. V lost 5 bases to trimming and J lost 4 bases; unmatched junction nucleotides: 10. As regards this clonotype: Its antigen is not known.

The clonotype originates from a human donor in good health (CMV status not recorded). Some clones in this sample may be carry-over from other donors' samples. The sequences come from cultured PBMCs, collected from culture after CMV antigen stimulation. V is TRBV11-2 and J is TRBJ1-1, with 7 positions matching TRBD1. The CDR3 nucleotides read TGTGCCAGCAGCGATCACAGGGGCGGAGGCACTGAAGCTTTCTTT. This codes for CASSDHRGGGTEAFF.